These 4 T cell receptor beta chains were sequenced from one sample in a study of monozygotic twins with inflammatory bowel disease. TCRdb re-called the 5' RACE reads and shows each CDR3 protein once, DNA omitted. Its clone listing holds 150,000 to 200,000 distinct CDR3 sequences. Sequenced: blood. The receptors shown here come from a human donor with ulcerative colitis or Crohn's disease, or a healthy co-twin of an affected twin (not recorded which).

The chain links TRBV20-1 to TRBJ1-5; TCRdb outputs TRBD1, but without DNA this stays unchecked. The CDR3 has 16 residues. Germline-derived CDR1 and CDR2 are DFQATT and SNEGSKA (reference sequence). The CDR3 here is CSARPRGWGNRQPQHF.

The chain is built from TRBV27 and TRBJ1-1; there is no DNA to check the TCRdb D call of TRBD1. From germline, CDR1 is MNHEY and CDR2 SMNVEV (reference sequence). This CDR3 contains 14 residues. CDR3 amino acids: CASSFLRGDSEAFF.

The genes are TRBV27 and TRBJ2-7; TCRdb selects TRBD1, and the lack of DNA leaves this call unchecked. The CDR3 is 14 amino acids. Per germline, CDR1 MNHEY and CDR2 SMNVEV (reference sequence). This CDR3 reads CASVPGQGSHEQYF.

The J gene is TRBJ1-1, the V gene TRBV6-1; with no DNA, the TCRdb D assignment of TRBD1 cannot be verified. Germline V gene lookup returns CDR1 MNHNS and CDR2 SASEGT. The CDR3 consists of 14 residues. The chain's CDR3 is CASRQGAGVTEAFF.